One sample yielded the 30 T cell receptor beta chains listed below, sequenced in a study of T cell responses to AZD1222 COVID-19 vaccine. Assay: immunoSEQ multiplex PCR; the TCRdb copy retains only in-frame clones and omits some. The repertoire holds 150,000 to 180,000 clones, with 75% to 90% as singletons. Here the sequenced sample was peripheral blood, taken 28 days after the second AZD1222 dose. These receptors all come from an adult who received the AZD1222 COVID-19 vaccine.

V and J are TRBV28 and TRBJ2-3; 11 bases line up with TRBD2. The CDR3 has 16 amino acids. V shed 4 bases, J shed 5 bases, and the junction held 8 bases outside the gene matches. Germline V lookup: CDR1 MDHEN, CDR2 SYDVKM. Here the CDR3 DNA reads TGTGCCAGCAGTTCGACTAGCGGGGAACACCGAGATACGCAGTATTTT. This encodes CASSSTSGEHRDTQYF.

The chain recombines TRBV27 with TRBJ2-7; D could derive from TRBD1 or TRBD2 (5 bases each). The CDR3 totals 17 residues. V was clipped by 0 bases and J by 3 bases, with 18 bases between them. The germline V gene encodes CDR1 MNHEY and CDR2 SMNVEV (reference sequence). CDR3 region: CASSLSVGWGRIYEQYF. The CDR3 DNA is TGTGCCAGCAGTTTATCAGTCGGCTGGGGACGGATCTACGAGCAGTACTTC.

This chain links TRBV7-2 with TRBJ1-5, with no clear D. The CDR3 consists of 13 residues. Germline CDR1 reads SGHTA; CDR2 reads FQGNSA. V shed 5 bases and J shed 5 bases, with 10 bases lying between them. For the CDR3, the DNA is TGTGCCAGCAGCCTTACAAGGGATCAGCCCCAGCATTTT. It codes for CASSLTRDQPQHF.

The V and J genes are TRBV7-6 and TRBJ2-7, with no clear D. The CDR3 runs to 14 residues. Trimming cost V 1 base and J 2 bases, with 9 bases left between them. Germline lookup yields CDR1 SGHVS and CDR2 FNYEAQ. The DNA of the CDR3 is TGTGCCAGCAGCTTAGACGGCACCACCTACGAGCAGTACTTC. It encodes CASSLDGTTYEQYF. Together with reference TRBV7-6 and TRBJ2-7, the CDR3 gives the full variable domain: GAGVSQSPRYKVTKRGQDVALRCDPISGHVSLYWYRQALGQGPEFLTYFNYEAQQDKSGLPNDRFSAERPEGSISTLTIQRTEQRDSAMYRCASSLDGTTYEQYFGPGTRLTVT.

The rearrangement joins TRBV11-2 to TRBJ1-5, with a possible D match to TRBD1 (6 bases). The V and J ends lost 5 bases and 4 bases respectively, with 12 bases between them. Germline lookup yields CDR1 SGHAT and CDR2 FQNNGV. The CDR3 length is 14 residues. The CDR3 sequence is CASSPGGGNQPQHF. The DNA for the CDR3 is TGTGCCAGCAGCCCCGGGGGCGGTAATCAGCCCCAGCATTTT.

The rearrangement joins TRBV7-3 to TRBJ2-1; D might be TRBD2 (5 bases). Germline values: CDR1 SGHTA, CDR2 FQGTGA. V lost 5 bases, J lost 8 bases, and 13 bases lay in between. The CDR3 runs 13 residues. The CDR3 loop reads CASSLKVRDEQFF. CDR3 nucleotide sequence: TGTGCCAGCAGCCTAAAGGTGAGGGATGAGCAGTTCTTC.

The V and J genes are TRBV28 and TRBJ2-7; 9 nucleotides agree with TRBD1. CDR1 MDHEN and CDR2 SYDVKM come from the germline V gene. This CDR3 is built from 15 residues. The V segment lost 5 bases and the J segment 5 bases; nucleotides outside the gene matches: 10. The CDR3 sequence: CASSSTGTGINEQYF. CDR3 nucleotide sequence: TGTGCCAGCAGTAGTACCGGGACAGGGATCAACGAGCAGTACTTC.

The J gene is TRBJ2-2, the V gene TRBV5-1; 7 bases map to TRBD2. Trimming removed 0 bases from V and 7 bases from J; junction bases left unmatched: 9. Germline V gene sequence: CDR1 SGHRS, CDR2 YFSETQ. The CDR3 covers 16 residues. CDR3 region: CASSLDGGRRSGELFF. The CDR3 DNA reads TGCGCCAGCAGCTTGGACGGGGGGAGGCGAAGCGGGGAGCTGTTTTTT.

This chain joins TRBV29-1 and TRBJ1-1; D uncertain. The CDR3 is 12 amino acids. The germline CDR1 and CDR2 sequences are SQVTM and ANQGSEA. V was cut by 1 base and J by 5 bases, with 8 bases left in between. The CDR3 reads CSVEGSQTEAFF. CDR3 nucleotides: TGCAGCGTTGAAGGTTCACAGACTGAAGCTTTCTTT.

CDR3 in amino acids: CASSTGQGEFYGYTF. The CDR3 coding sequence is TGTGCCAGCAGCACTGGACAGGGAGAGTTTTATGGCTACACCTTC. The chain carries TRBV7-2 and TRBJ1-2; 8 nucleotides align to TRBD1. The CDR3 covers 15 residues. Per germline, CDR1 SGHTA and CDR2 FQGNSA. The V gene end was trimmed by 5 bases and the J gene end by 5 bases; junction bases not matched to a gene: 10.

The chain has TRBV19 and TRBJ1-5, with TRBD1 as a possible D gene (6 bases). The CDR3 has 15 residues. Germline lookup yields CDR1 LNHDA and CDR2 SQIVND (reference sequence). V lost 5 bases to trimming and J lost 2 bases, with 13 bases between them. The DNA for the CDR3 is TGTGCCAGTAGTCACGGGGGCGGTCGCAATCAGCCCCAGCATTTT. This sequence encodes CASSHGGGRNQPQHF.

This chain uses TRBV11-2 with TRBJ2-5; 11 nucleotides line up with TRBD2. CDR1 is SGHAT and CDR2 is FQNNGV in the germline V gene. J gave up 2 bases and V 5 bases, and 7 bases lay outside the gene matches. The CDR3 is 16 residues long. CDR3 amino acids: CASSPGTSGLQETQYF. The DNA for the CDR3 is TGTGCCAGCAGCCCAGGGACTAGCGGATTACAAGAGACCCAGTACTTC.

The chain recombines TRBV11-2 with TRBJ1-5; D might be TRBD1 (6 bases). The CDR3 consists of 15 residues. The ends were cut back, 0 bases at V and 5 bases at J, with 11 bases in the middle. Germline lookup yields CDR1 SGHAT and CDR2 FQNNGV. CDR3 loop: CASSLDGGRDQPQHF. DNA for the CDR3: TGTGCCAGCAGCTTAGATGGGGGCAGGGATCAGCCCCAGCATTTT. The variable domain in full, with the rest retrieved from reference TRBV11-2 and TRBJ1-5, is EAGVAQSPRYKIIEKRQSVAFWCNPISGHATLYWYQQILGQGPKLLIQFQNNGVVDDSQLPKDRFSAERLKGVDSTLKIQPAKLEDSAVYLCASSLDGGRDQPQHFGDGTRLSIL.

In DNA, the CDR3 is TGCGCCAGCAGCTTGACAGGGTTAGGGGAGACCCAGTACTTC. Translating it yields CASSLTGLGETQYF. This chain links TRBV5-1 with TRBJ2-5; possibly TRBD1 for D (6 bases). V was shortened by 1 base and J by 5 bases, with 12 bases between the two germline ends. This CDR3 region has 14 residues. The germline CDR1 and CDR2 sequences are SGHRS and YFSETQ. The whole variable domain, remainder taken from reference TRBV5-1 and TRBJ2-5, is KAGVTQTPRYLIKTRGQQVTLSCSPISGHRSVSWYQQTPGQGLQFLFEYFSETQRNKGNFPGRFSGRQFSNSRSEMNVSTLELGDSALYLCASSLTGLGETQYFGPGTRLLVL.

This chain uses TRBV28 with TRBJ2-7, with TRBD1 matching 7 bases. J was trimmed by 2 bases and V by 5 bases; bases with no gene match: 3. This CDR3 is built from 13 residues. CDR1 MDHEN and CDR2 SYDVKM come from the germline V gene. The CDR3 nucleotides are TGTGCCAGCAGTCAGGACAGGACCTACGAGCAGTACTTC. It encodes CASSQDRTYEQYF.

This sequence joins TRBV30 and TRBJ2-1; a possible D gene is TRBD2 (8 bases). Germline CDR1 GTSNPN, CDR2 SVGIG (reference sequence). Trimming pared 5 bases from V and 4 bases from J, leaving 18 bases between. The CDR3 length is 15 residues. The CDR3 coding sequence is TGTGCCTGGGAAACTAGCGGCAGGGGGTACAATGAGCAGTTCTTC. Its translation: CAWETSGRGYNEQFF. The full variable domain, rest sourced from reference TRBV30 and TRBJ2-1, is SQTIHQWPATLVQPVGSPLSLECTVEGTSNPNLYWYRQAAGRGLQLLFYSVGIGQISSEVPQNLSASRPQDRQFILSSKKLLLSDSGFYLCAWETSGRGYNEQFFGPGTRLTVL.

The genes are TRBV12-3 or TRBV12-4 and TRBJ1-1; TRBD1 aligns across 8 bases. With 1 base clipped from V and 9 bases from J, the junction kept 4 bases outside the gene matches. The CDR3 sequence is 13 residues long. CDR3 DNA sequence: TGTGCCAGCAGTTTAGGACAGGGGAGGCAAGCTTTCTTT. Protein sequence: CASSLGQGRQAFF.

The chain is built from TRBV6-5 and TRBJ1-1; a weak D match, TRBD1 (5 bases). The ends were cut back, 6 bases at V and 6 bases at J, with 14 bases in the middle. The germline CDR1 and CDR2 sequences are MNHEY and SVGAGI. CDR3 length: 13 residues. Here the CDR3 reads CASRSQGVAEAFF. As DNA, the CDR3 is TGTGCCAGCAGGAGTCAGGGAGTTGCTGAAGCTTTCTTT.

This clone was counted only a few times. This chain joins TRBV10-3 and TRBJ2-2, with D perhaps matching TRBD1 (6 bases). Trimming cost V 5 bases and J 1 base, with 14 bases left between them. From germline, CDR1 is ENHRY and CDR2 SYGVKD. This CDR3 is 16 amino acids long. The CDR3 here is CAISKTGSMNTGELFF. CDR3 coding DNA: TGTGCCATCAGTAAAACAGGGAGTATGAACACCGGGGAGCTGTTTTTT.

This clone was counted at least ten times. The gene calls are TRBV24-1 and TRBJ2-7; D is possibly TRBD2 (5 bases). The CDR3 consists of 13 residues. V was trimmed by 3 bases and J by 6 bases, leaving 11 bases between them. Germline CDR1 and CDR2: KGHDR and SFDVKD. CDR3 in amino acids: CATSDGSSPEQYF. The CDR3 DNA follows: TGTGCCACCAGTGATGGGAGCAGTCCCGAGCAGTACTTC.

The rearrangement links TRBV2 to TRBJ1-1; tentative D call: TRBD1 (6 bases). This CDR3 is 13 amino acids long. The ends were cut back, 6 bases at V and 7 bases at J, with 15 bases in the middle. Germline V CDR1 and CDR2: SNHLY, FYNNEI. As DNA, the CDR3 is TGTGCCAGCAGAGGTTTTGGACAGCTTGAAGCTTTCTTT. This codes for CASRGFGQLEAFF.

The V call is TRBV7-8, the J call TRBJ2-2, with D possibly being TRBD1 (6 bases). V lost 5 bases, J lost 6 bases, and 22 bases lay in between. There are 17 residues in the CDR3. Germline V gives CDR1 SGHVS, CDR2 FQNEAQ. The chain's CDR3 is CASSRYPGHRDAGELFF. The CDR3 coding sequence is TGTGCCAGCAGCAGGTACCCCGGACACAGGGACGCCGGGGAGCTGTTTTTT.

The chain couples TRBV7-2 to TRBJ2-1; D uncertain. V lost 3 bases, J lost 2 bases, and 8 bases lay in between. This CDR3 spans 14 amino acids. The V gene's germline CDR1 is SGHTA and CDR2 FQGNSA. The CDR3 DNA follows: TGTGCCAGCAGCTTGGCCTCGACCTACAATGAGCAGTTCTTC. It codes for CASSLASTYNEQFF. Looking up the rest from reference TRBV7-2 and TRBJ2-1 gives the full variable domain: GAGVSQSPSNKVTEKGKDVELRCDPISGHTALYWYRQSLGQGLEFLIYFQGNSAPDKSGLPSDRFSAERTGGSVSTLTIQRTQQEDSAVYLCASSLASTYNEQFFGPGTRLTVL.

This chain joins TRBV5-4 and TRBJ2-1, with TRBD2 matching over 11 bases. The CDR3 spans 16 residues. The J segment lost 9 bases and the V segment lost 2 bases, leaving 10 bases of the junction unmatched. Germline V CDR1 and CDR2: SGHNT, YYREEE (reference sequence). The CDR3 spells CASSLSGTSGYGEQFF. The CDR3, as DNA: TGTGCCAGCAGCTTATCCGGGACTAGCGGTTACGGTGAGCAGTTCTTC. The full variable domain, in which reference TRBV5-4 and TRBJ2-1 provide the parts outside the CDR3, is ETGVTQSPTHLIKTRGQQVTLRCSSQSGHNTVSWYQQALGQGPQFIFQYYREEENGRGNFPPRFSGLQFPNYSSELNVNALELDDSALYLCASSLSGTSGYGEQFFGPGTRLTVL.

This chain links TRBV28 with TRBJ1-2; the D is unclear. CDR1 is MDHEN, CDR2 SYDVKM, per germline. V lost 4 bases and J lost 7, with 4 bases in between. The CDR3 loop spans 10 amino acids. CDR3 amino acids: CASSYLGYTF. In nucleotides, the CDR3 is TGTGCCAGCAGTTACCTTGGCTACACCTTC.

The chain combines TRBV3-1 (or the pseudogene TRBV3-2) with TRBJ1-1, with D unclear. The CDR3 sequence is 12 residues long. Trimming removed 4 bases from V and 2 bases from J, with 5 bases in between. Germline CDR1 is LGHDT and CDR2 is YNNKEL (reference sequence). CDR3 nucleotides: TGTGCCAGCAGCCTTATAAACACTGAAGCTTTCTTT. This translates into CASSLINTEAFF.

The chain is built from TRBV28 and TRBJ2-3; D tentatively reads TRBD1 or TRBD2 (6 bases each). This CDR3 is 16 amino acids long. The V and J ends lost 2 bases and 1 base respectively, with 13 bases between them. Germline assignment: CDR1 MDHEN and CDR2 SYDVKM. CDR3 coding DNA: TGTGCCAGCAGTTTAAGGGGGAGGTCCCGCACAGATACGCAGTATTTT. Its protein product is CASSLRGRSRTDTQYF.

The chain recombines TRBV7-6 with TRBJ2-3; possible D gene TRBD2, 6 bases. Deletions cut 4 bases from V and 0 bases from J, with 20 bases between. Germline V lookup: CDR1 SGHVS, CDR2 FNYEAQ. This CDR3 has 18 amino acids. The CDR3 region has the DNA TGTGCCAGCAGCTCCAAACGCCTACGCGGGACTAGCACAGATACGCAGTATTTT. Protein: CASSSKRLRGTSTDTQYF.

The chain carries TRBV15 and TRBJ2-1; the D is unclear. Per the germline V gene, CDR1 is LNHNV and CDR2 is YYDKDF (reference sequence). The CDR3 is made up of 15 amino acids. With 0 bases removed from V and 2 bases from J, the gap between germline ends came to 8 bases. The chain's CDR3 is CATSRDWAAYNEQFF. DNA for the CDR3: TGTGCCACCAGCAGAGATTGGGCAGCCTACAATGAGCAGTTCTTC.

This rearrangement joins TRBV6-5 to TRBJ1-6, with TRBD1 as a possible D gene (5 bases). CDR1 MNHEY and CDR2 SVGAGI come from the germline V gene. This CDR3 contains 13 residues. With 6 bases removed from V and 9 bases from J, the gap between germline ends came to 12 bases. As DNA, the CDR3 is TGTGCCAGCAGGCCTACAGGTGCTTCACCCCTCCACTTT. It translates to CASRPTGASPLHF.